Below are 20 T cell receptor beta chains sequenced from a single sample in a study of CXCR3-negative and CXCR3-positive naive CD8 T cells. Whole-study findings and limits: Naive cells with CXCR3 showed TRB CDR3s that were more hydrophobic than those in CXCR3-negative naive cells.

5' RACE that incorporated UMI labels was used to prepare the TRB cDNA libraries. From the 5' RACE reads, TCRdb lists one entry per CDR3 protein and no DNA. The sample totals some 99,000 distinct CDR3 sequences. Their recognized antigens are unknown. The sample taken for sequencing was naive CXCR3+ CD8+ T cells from blood. Subset described: CD45RO-CCR7+CD27+CD95- naive CD8+ T cells expressing CXCR3 (TNR3+). The receptor source for this set is a human donor in good health. Some clones in this sample may be carry-over from other donors' samples.

CDR3 sequence: CASSPPQGSPYEQYF. The chain employs TRBV18 and TRBJ2-7; TCRdb picks TRBD1, but there is no DNA to check that call. CDR1 and CDR2 (germline): KGHSH, LQKENI. The CDR3 is 15 amino acids. Full variable domain (missing parts from reference TRBV18 and TRBJ2-7): NAGVMQNPRHLVRRRGQEARLRCSPMKGHSHVYWYRQLPEEGLKFMVYLQKENIIDESGMPKERFSAEFPKEGPSILRIQQVVRGDSAAYFCASSPPQGSPYEQYFGPGTRLTVT.

The chain combines TRBV7-9 with TRBJ1-5; as DNA is missing, the TRBD1 call by TCRdb cannot be tested. The CDR3 consists of 15 residues. CDR1 is SEHNR, CDR2 FQNEAQ, per germline (reference sequence). The CDR3 sequence is CASSGGTGANQPQHF.

The chain uses TRBV27 and TRBJ2-1; as DNA is missing, the TRBD2 call by TCRdb cannot be tested. The CDR3 spans 15 residues. Germline loops: CDR1 MNHEY, CDR2 SMNVEV (reference sequence). The chain's CDR3 is CASSPRGAKYNEQFF.

This chain joins TRBV3-1 and TRBJ2-2. Germline V gene sequence: CDR1 LGHDT, CDR2 YNNKEL (reference sequence). The CDR3 is 14 amino acids. The CDR3 region is CASSLSQDTGELFF.

The V gene is TRBV27, the J gene TRBJ2-1; no DNA is available, so the TRBD2 call from TCRdb remains unchecked. This CDR3 spans 18 amino acids. CDR1 and CDR2 (germline): MNHEY, SMNVEV (reference sequence). The CDR3 loop reads CASRGLAGGTSSYNEQFF.

The rearrangement links TRBV7-6 to TRBJ2-6; TCRdb selects TRBD1, and the lack of DNA leaves this call unchecked. The CDR3 sequence is 18 residues long. From germline, CDR1 is SGHVS and CDR2 FNYEAQ. CDR3 region: CASSGTDHPRSGANVLTF.

This chain joins TRBV4-3 and TRBJ2-1; the TCRdb D gene call, TRBD1, has no DNA to confirm it. The CDR3 length is 19 residues. Germline V gene data show CDR1 as LGHNA and CDR2 as YSLEER. The CDR3 loop reads CASSQARLGTQSSYNEQFF.

The chain uses TRBV5-5 and TRBJ2-5; the D call from TCRdb, TRBD1, cannot be confirmed without DNA. The length of the CDR3 is 15 residues. CDR1 and CDR2 (germline): SGHKS, YYEKEE (reference sequence). CDR3 residues: CASSLGQGSQETQYF. Looking up the rest from reference TRBV5-5 and TRBJ2-5 gives the full variable domain: DAGVTQSPTHLIKTRGQQVTLRCSPISGHKSVSWYQQVLGQGPQFIFQYYEKEERGRGNFPDRFSARQFPNYSSELNVNALLLGDSALYLCASSLGQGSQETQYFGPGTRLLVL.

V is TRBV7-9 and J is TRBJ2-1. Germline CDR1 is SEHNR and CDR2 is FQNEAQ (reference sequence). The CDR3 covers 15 residues. The chain's CDR3 is CASSFSSGLLNEQFF.

The rearrangement links TRBV20-1 to TRBJ2-5; TCRdb lists TRBD2, though no DNA is available to test this call. Germline loops: CDR1 DFQATT, CDR2 SNEGSKA (reference sequence). The CDR3 sequence is 18 residues long. CDR3 amino acids: CSARDPGLAGAYQETQYF.

The gene calls are TRBV4-1 and TRBJ2-3; the D call from TCRdb, TRBD2, cannot be confirmed without DNA. The CDR3 has 16 amino acids. Per the germline V gene, CDR1 is MGHRA and CDR2 is YSYEKL. This chain's CDR3 is CASSQGLAGGPDTQYF.

The chain has TRBV27 and TRBJ2-4; TCRdb's D gene call, TRBD1, goes unchecked for lack of DNA. The germline V gene has CDR1 MNHEY and CDR2 SMNVEV (reference sequence). The CDR3 sequence is 14 residues long. The CDR3 is CASSPAGVAVIQYF.

The V call is TRBV5-1, the J call TRBJ2-7; TCRdb designates TRBD1, a call that cannot be tested without DNA. This CDR3 contains 14 residues. Germline V CDR1 and CDR2: SGHRS, YFSETQ. CDR3 residues: CASSSRVEAYEQYF.

The V call is TRBV3-1, the J call TRBJ2-3; the D call of TRBD1 rests on TCRdb alone, since no DNA is present to check it. Germline V gene sequence: CDR1 LGHDT, CDR2 YNNKEL (reference sequence). The CDR3 length is 13 residues. The CDR3 here is CASSQGGADTQYF.

V gene TRBV12-3 or TRBV12-4 combines with J gene TRBJ2-1; TCRdb returns TRBD1, unconfirmable since there is no DNA. The CDR3 has 13 amino acids. CDR3 sequence reads: CAITDRGHNEQFF.

This chain joins TRBV20-1 and TRBJ2-5; TCRdb calls TRBD1, which cannot be checked without DNA. Looked up from germline, CDR1 is DFQATT and CDR2 is SNEGSKA (reference sequence). The CDR3 is made up of 16 amino acids. The CDR3 loop reads CSARVARGGSQETQYF.

The gene calls are TRBV27 and TRBJ1-5; TCRdb outputs TRBD1, but without DNA this stays unchecked. The CDR3 consists of 14 residues. Per the germline V gene, CDR1 is MNHEY and CDR2 is SMNVEV (reference sequence). The CDR3 is CASSLTQGGQPQHF.

CDR3 in amino acids: CASSEPLAGGPPDTQYF. J is TRBJ2-3 and V is TRBV2; checking the TCRdb D call of TRBD2 is not possible without DNA. CDR1 SNHLY and CDR2 FYNNEI come from the germline V gene. The CDR3 spans 17 residues.

The chain carries TRBV6-1 and TRBJ2-5. Germline V gene lookup returns CDR1 MNHNS and CDR2 SASEGT. CDR3 length: 13 residues. Here the CDR3 reads CASRDTDQETQYF.

The chain links TRBV10-3 to TRBJ2-7; no DNA is available, so the TRBD1 call from TCRdb remains unchecked. Germline CDR1 and CDR2: ENHRY and SYGVKD. CDR3 length equals 14 residues. CDR3 amino acids: CAISVSGGNYEQYF.